The clone carrying this T cell receptor (beta chain) appeared once. Its antigen is as yet unknown. Clones were sequenced by immunoSEQ multiplex PCR, and TCRdb holds only the in-frame ones, with some missing. The data contain fewer than 20,000 clones, roughly 90% of them singletons. This entry comes from a study of lymphopenia after photon versus proton radiotherapy. Study conclusions and caveats: Authors raise, but do not show, better survival with proton therapy. Relative stability marked proton patients; photon patients lost diversity and naive cells. Oligoclonal CD8+ Temra expansion after nadir drove photon patients' diversity drop. A bigger post-nadir fall in TCR diversity correlated inversely with survival time in deceased patients.

The TCR was taken from a woman between 40 and 50 years old with cholangiocarcinoma. Sequenced here: peripheral blood, sampled from a patient treated with photon-based radiotherapy.

The DNA for the CDR3 is TGTGCCTCCTCCGGAGCGGGTGAGCAGTTCTTC. Translating gives CASSGAGEQFF. V and J are TRBV30 and TRBJ2-1, with D tentatively TRBD2 (6 bases). V was clipped by 7 bases and J by 9 bases, with 13 bases between them. The germline CDR1 and CDR2 sequences are GTSNPN and SVGIG (reference sequence). This CDR3 has 11 residues.